The 14 T cell receptor beta chains given below trace back to one sample, sequenced in a study of regulatory T cells in long-lasting Graves disease. For TCR beta, libraries came from iRepertoire HTBI primers and Arm-PCR of CDR3 regions. TCRdb passed the multiplex PCR reads through MiXCR, listing each CDR3 protein once. The sample includes hundreds of thousands of distinct CDR3 sequences, roughly 18% of them seen just once. Described time point: newly diagnosed GD, antithyroid drugs for less than 3 months. Researchers made the TCR library from RNA that was extracted from PBMCs. The sequencing used peripheral blood mononuclear cells (PBMCs), collected at new diagnosis, from a patient treated with antithyroid drugs. All receptors derive from a female donor with Graves disease.

The chain recombines TRBV7-9 with TRBJ2-2; 7 bases agree with TRBD2. This CDR3 has 16 amino acids. V shed 8 bases and J 0 bases; nucleotides not matched to a gene: 9. Germline CDR1 and CDR2: SEHNR and FQNEAQ (reference sequence). CDR3 sequence reads: CASPWGGPSNTGELFF. CDR3 coding DNA: TGTGCCAGCCCCTGGGGGGGTCCCTCGAACACCGGGGAGCTGTTTTTT.

The sample holds many counts of this clonotype. The chain uses TRBV30 and TRBJ1-1; no reliable D call. In germline, CDR1 is GTSNPN, CDR2 SVGIG (reference sequence). The CDR3 is made up of 12 amino acids. V lost 4 bases and J lost 1, with 7 bases in between. The CDR3 DNA follows: TGTGCCTGGATCGGACGGAACACTGAAGCTTTCTTT. It encodes CAWIGRNTEAFF.

This clonotype was seen many times. This chain links TRBV13 with TRBJ1-2; no firm D call. Trimming cost V 5 bases and J 8 bases, with 12 bases left between them. The CDR3 totals 12 residues. The V gene's germline CDR1 is PRHDT and CDR2 FYEKMQ (reference sequence). The CDR3 loop is CASSPRLGGYTF. The CDR3 nucleotides read TGTGCCAGCAGCCCGCGGCTGGGGGGCTACACCTTC.

The chain combines TRBV3-1 with TRBJ1-3; D uncertain. The CDR3 is made up of 16 amino acids. V lost 2 bases to trimming and J lost 0 bases, with 11 bases between them. Germline CDR1 and CDR2: LGHDT and YNNKEL (reference sequence). DNA for the CDR3: TGTGCCAGCAGCCAACTTCGAATCCTCTCTGGAAACACCATATATTTT. Amino acid sequence: CASSQLRILSGNTIYF.

In this sample, this clonotype turned up many times. The gene calls are TRBV11-2 and TRBJ1-1; D not resolved. Trimming shortened V by 4 bases and J by 3 bases, and 3 bases separated the two germline ends. The CDR3 is 11 amino acids. Germline V CDR1 and CDR2: SGHAT, FQNNGV. The CDR3 DNA is TGTGCCAGCAGCTACCACACTGAAGCTTTCTTT. Protein product: CASSYHTEAFF.

This clonotype was detected ten times or more. The chain links TRBV28 to TRBJ2-1, with a possible D match to TRBD1 (6 bases). V was cut by 6 bases and J by 4 bases, with 19 bases left in between. Germline V gene lookup returns CDR1 MDHEN and CDR2 SYDVKM. The CDR3 has 16 residues. CDR3 in amino acids: CASRGGLGDLYNEQFF. The CDR3 bases are TGTGCCAGCAGAGGGGGTCTCGGAGATCTATACAATGAGCAGTTCTTC. The full variable domain, in which reference TRBV28 and TRBJ2-1 provide the parts outside the CDR3, is DVKVTQSSRYLVKRTGEKVFLECVQDMDHENMFWYRQDPGLGLRLIYFSYDVKMKEKGDIPEGYSVSREKKERFSLILESASTNQTSMYLCASRGGLGDLYNEQFFGPGTRLTVL.

The chain links TRBV2 to TRBJ2-5, with 9 nucleotides matching TRBD1. From germline, CDR1 is SNHLY and CDR2 FYNNEI. V was pared by 5 bases and J by 5 bases, with 9 bases of the junction left unmatched. The length of the CDR3 is 15 residues. The CDR3: CASSSGTGFGETQYF. CDR3 nucleotide sequence: TGTGCCAGCAGTTCCGGGACAGGGTTCGGGGAGACCCAGTACTTC.

This clonotype was counted ten times or more. V and J are TRBV28 and TRBJ1-2; D not resolved. Germline V gives CDR1 MDHEN, CDR2 SYDVKM. V lost 1 base, J lost 0 bases, and 9 bases lay in between. CDR3 size: 15 residues. CDR3 sequence: CASSLSTDTNYGYTF. In DNA, the CDR3 is TGTGCCAGCAGTTTATCAACAGATACTAACTATGGCTACACCTTC.

In this sample, this clonotype turned up many times. The rearrangement joins TRBV30 to TRBJ2-1; 13 nucleotides line up with TRBD2. The CDR3 is 16 residues long. Germline CDR1 GTSNPN, CDR2 SVGIG (reference sequence). After removal of 0 bases from V and 7 bases from J, the junction contained 6 bases not matched to a gene. This chain's CDR3 is CAWSVLTSGRTNEQFF. The CDR3 nucleotides are TGTGCCTGGAGTGTACTGACTAGCGGGAGGACGAATGAGCAGTTCTTC.

The V call is TRBV27, the J call TRBJ2-7; TRBD2 matches 8 bases. The ends lost 6 bases at V and 2 bases at J; junction bases unmatched: 6. The length of the CDR3 is 14 residues. Germline V gene lookup returns CDR1 MNHEY and CDR2 SMNVEV (reference sequence). CDR3 loop: CASSNSGTPYEQYF. DNA for the CDR3: TGTGCCAGCAGCAATAGCGGGACTCCCTACGAGCAGTACTTC.

The chain uses TRBV10-3 and TRBJ2-7, with 10 bases aligning to TRBD1. CDR1 ENHRY and CDR2 SYGVKD come from the germline V gene. The CDR3 has 15 residues. The V segment lost 4 bases and the J segment 4 bases; nucleotides outside the gene matches: 7. The CDR3 nucleotides read TGTGCCATCAGTGTCACCGCGGGACAGGGGTACGAGCAGTACTTC. Protein sequence: CAISVTAGQGYEQYF.

As to this clonotype: A far larger clone is only one base removed, so a read error is likely. The J gene is TRBJ2-1, the V gene TRBV28; TRBD1 agrees at 8 bases. The V segment lost 1 base and the J segment 0 bases; nucleotides outside the gene matches: 2. Per germline, CDR1 MDHEN and CDR2 SYDVKM. The CDR3 totals 16 residues. CDR3 bases: TGTGCCAGCAGTTTATTTGGACAGGGCTCCTACAATGAGCAGTTCTTC. This sequence encodes CASSLFGQGSYNEQFF.

In its sample, this clonotype was seen a few times. The CDR3 loop reads CASRFFLGPGQDYGYTF. CDR3 DNA sequence: TGTGCCAGCAGATTTTTCCTTGGTCCGGGACAGGATTATGGCTACACCTTC. The rearrangement joins TRBV5-5 to TRBJ1-2, with 8 bases aligning to TRBD1. The trim removed 5 bases at V and 5 bases at J, leaving 17 bases unmatched. The CDR3 has 17 residues. CDR1 is SGHKS, CDR2 YYEKEE, per germline (reference sequence). Full variable domain (rest looked up from reference TRBV5-5 and TRBJ1-2): DAGVTQSPTHLIKTRGQQVTLRCSPISGHKSVSWYQQVLGQGPQFIFQYYEKEERGRGNFPDRFSARQFPNYSSELNVNALLLGDSALYLCASRFFLGPGQDYGYTFGSGTRLTVV.

Concerning this clonotype: Since a much larger clone is just one base distant, this may be a read error. This chain joins TRBV20-1 and TRBJ2-1; 10 nucleotides match TRBD2. The CDR3 totals 16 residues. CDR1 is DFQATT, CDR2 SNEGSKA, per germline (reference sequence). As DNA, the CDR3 is TGCAGTGCCGCCCCGCTGGCTAGCGGGAGTTCTAATGAGCAGTTATTC. It yields the protein CSAAPLASGSSNEQLF.